Below, one T cell receptor beta chain is given with its context. The protocol was immunoSEQ multiplex PCR, while the TCRdb copy is restricted to in-frame clones and leaves out a portion. The sample contains approximately 190,000 clones, around 80% of which appear only once. This CDR3 is 14 amino acids long. V lost 6 bases and J lost 8, with 16 bases in between. The germline V gene encodes CDR1 LNHDA and CDR2 SQIVND (reference sequence). The data belong to a study of blood T cell repertoires in COVID-19. On the study more broadly: Acute-phase and convalescent COVID-19 samples originated in the United States, Italy and Spain.

Input material: peripheral blood. The receptor's source is a man aged 25 to 45 with active or convalescent COVID-19. The J gene is TRBJ1-4, the V gene TRBV19, with D unresolved. The CDR3: CASSPAWRVEKLFF. CDR3 in DNA: TGTGCCAGTAGCCCCGCCTGGCGGGTCGAAAAACTGTTTTTT.